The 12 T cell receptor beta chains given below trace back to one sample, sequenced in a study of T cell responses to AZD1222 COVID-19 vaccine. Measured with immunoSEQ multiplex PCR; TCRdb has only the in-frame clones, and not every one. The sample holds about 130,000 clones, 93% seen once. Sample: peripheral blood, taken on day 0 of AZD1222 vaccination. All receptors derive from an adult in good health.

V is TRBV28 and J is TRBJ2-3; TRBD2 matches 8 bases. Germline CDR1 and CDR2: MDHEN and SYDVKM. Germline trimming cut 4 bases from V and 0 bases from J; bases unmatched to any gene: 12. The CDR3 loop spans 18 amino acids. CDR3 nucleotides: TGTGCCAGCAGTTCTCCTTACGGACTAGCAGCTAGCACAGATACGCAGTATTTT. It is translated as CASSSPYGLAASTDTQYF.

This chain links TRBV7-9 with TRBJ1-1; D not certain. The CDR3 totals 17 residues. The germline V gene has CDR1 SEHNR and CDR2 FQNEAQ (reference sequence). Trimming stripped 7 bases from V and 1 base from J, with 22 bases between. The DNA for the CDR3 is TGTGCCAGCAAGGTCCGAATGCGCGGCAGCAAGAACACTGAAGCTTTCTTT. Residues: CASKVRMRGSKNTEAFF.

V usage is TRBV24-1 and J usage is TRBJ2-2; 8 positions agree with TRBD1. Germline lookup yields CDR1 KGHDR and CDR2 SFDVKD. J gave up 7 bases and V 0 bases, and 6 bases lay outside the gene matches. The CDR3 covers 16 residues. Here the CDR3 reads CATSDLSRGRDGELFF. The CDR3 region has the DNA TGTGCCACCAGTGATTTGAGCAGGGGGCGTGACGGGGAGCTGTTTTTT.

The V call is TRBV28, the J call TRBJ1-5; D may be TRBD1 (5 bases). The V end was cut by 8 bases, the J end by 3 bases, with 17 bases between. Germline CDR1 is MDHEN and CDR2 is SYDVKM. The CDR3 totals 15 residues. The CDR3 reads CASCNLAGNNQPQHF. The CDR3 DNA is TGTGCCAGCTGCAACCTAGCAGGGAACAATCAGCCCCAGCATTTT. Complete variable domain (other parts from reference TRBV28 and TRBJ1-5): DVKVTQSSRYLVKRTGEKVFLECVQDMDHENMFWYRQDPGLGLRLIYFSYDVKMKEKGDIPEGYSVSREKKERFSLILESASTNQTSMYLCASCNLAGNNQPQHFGDGTRLSIL.

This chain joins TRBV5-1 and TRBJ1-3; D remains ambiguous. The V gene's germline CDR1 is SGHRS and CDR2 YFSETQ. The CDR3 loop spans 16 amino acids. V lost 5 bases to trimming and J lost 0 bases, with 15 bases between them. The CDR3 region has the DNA TGCGCCAGCAGTCCAGATATTCAGAGCTCTGGAAACACCATATATTTT. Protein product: CASSPDIQSSGNTIYF.

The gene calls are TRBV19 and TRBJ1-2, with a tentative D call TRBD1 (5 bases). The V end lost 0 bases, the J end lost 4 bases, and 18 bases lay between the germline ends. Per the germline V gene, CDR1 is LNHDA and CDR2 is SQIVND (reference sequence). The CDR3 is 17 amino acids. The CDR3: CASSIEILAGRSYGYTF. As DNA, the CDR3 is TGTGCCAGTAGTATAGAAATATTAGCAGGGAGGTCCTATGGCTACACCTTC. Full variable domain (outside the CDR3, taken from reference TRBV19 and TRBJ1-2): DGGITQSPKYLFRKEGQNVTLSCEQNLNHDAMYWYRQDPGQGLRLIYYSQIVNDFQKGDIAEGYSVSREKKESFPLTVTSAQKNPTAFYLCASSIEILAGRSYGYTFGSGTRLTVV.

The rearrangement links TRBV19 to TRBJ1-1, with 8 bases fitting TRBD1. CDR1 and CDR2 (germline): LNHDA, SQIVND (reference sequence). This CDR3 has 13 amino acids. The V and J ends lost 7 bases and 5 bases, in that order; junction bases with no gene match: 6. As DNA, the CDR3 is TGTGCCAGTATGACAGGGGCGCGTACTGAAGCTTTCTTT. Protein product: CASMTGARTEAFF.

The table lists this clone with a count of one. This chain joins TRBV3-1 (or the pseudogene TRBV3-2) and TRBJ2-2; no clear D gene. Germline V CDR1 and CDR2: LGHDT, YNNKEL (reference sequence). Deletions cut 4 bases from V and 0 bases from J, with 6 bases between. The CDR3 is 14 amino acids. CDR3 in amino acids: CASSRFSNTGELFF. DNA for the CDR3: TGTGCCAGCAGCCGGTTCTCGAACACCGGGGAGCTGTTTTTT.

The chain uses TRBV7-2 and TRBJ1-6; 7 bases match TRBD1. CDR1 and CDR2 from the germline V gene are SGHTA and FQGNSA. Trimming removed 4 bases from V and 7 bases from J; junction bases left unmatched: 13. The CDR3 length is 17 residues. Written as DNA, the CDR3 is TGTGCCAGCAGCTCTGGGGGCTCGACAGGGTACAATTCACCCCTCCACTTT. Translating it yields CASSSGGSTGYNSPLHF. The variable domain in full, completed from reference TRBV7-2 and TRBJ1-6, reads GAGVSQSPSNKVTEKGKDVELRCDPISGHTALYWYRQSLGQGLEFLIYFQGNSAPDKSGLPSDRFSAERTGGSVSTLTIQRTQQEDSAVYLCASSSGGSTGYNSPLHFGNGTRLTVT.

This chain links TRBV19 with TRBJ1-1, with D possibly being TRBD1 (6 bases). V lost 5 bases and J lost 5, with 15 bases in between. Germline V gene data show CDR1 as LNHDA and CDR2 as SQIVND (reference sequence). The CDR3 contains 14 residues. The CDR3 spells CASSVTHRVTEAFF. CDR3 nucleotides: TGTGCCAGTAGTGTTACACACAGGGTTACTGAAGCTTTCTTT.

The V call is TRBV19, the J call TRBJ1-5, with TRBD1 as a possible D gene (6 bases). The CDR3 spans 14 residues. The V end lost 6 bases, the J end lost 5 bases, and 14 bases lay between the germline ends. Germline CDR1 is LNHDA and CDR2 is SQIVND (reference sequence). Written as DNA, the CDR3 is TGTGCCAGTAGCGGACAGTTTTTGGATCAGCCCCAGCATTTT. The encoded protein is CASSGQFLDQPQHF.

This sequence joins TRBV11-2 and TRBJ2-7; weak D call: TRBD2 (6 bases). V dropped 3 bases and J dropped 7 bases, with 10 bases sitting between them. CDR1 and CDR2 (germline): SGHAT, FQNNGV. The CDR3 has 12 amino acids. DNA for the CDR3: TGTGCCAGCAGCTTCGGGGGTAGGGAGCAGTACTTC. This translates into CASSFGGREQYF.